The 14 T cell receptor beta chains given below trace back to one sample, sequenced in a study of shared clonotypes between healthy human individuals. The assay was immunoSEQ multiplex PCR, and TCRdb's table has in-frame clones only and misses some. In the table there are about 580,000 clones, 98% of which are singletons. It was CD45RO-negative cells, positively selected for CCR7, that made up naive CD8 cells, with terminally differentiated effector memory CD45RA+ cells excluded. Sequenced sample: naive CD8+ T cells sorted from blood. The origin of the receptors is a man younger than 40 in good health.

The table lists this clone with a count of one. The rearrangement uses TRBV27 and TRBJ2-7; 8 positions agree with TRBD2. Germline loops: CDR1 MNHEY, CDR2 SMNVEV (reference sequence). Trimming removed 2 bases from V and 2 bases from J; junction bases left unmatched: 8. This CDR3 comprises 16 residues. The CDR3 sequence is CASSLVGIAGTYEQYF. Here the CDR3 DNA reads TGTGCCAGCAGTTTAGTGGGAATAGCGGGAACCTACGAGCAGTACTTC.

The CDR3 bases are TGTGCCAGCAGCTTAGGAAGGGTCGAAGCTTTCTTT. Translating gives CASSLGRVEAFF. The chain uses TRBV7-9 and TRBJ1-1; D unresolved. In germline, CDR1 is SEHNR, CDR2 FQNEAQ (reference sequence). This CDR3 contains 12 residues. Trimming stripped 1 base from V and 8 bases from J, with 8 bases between.

The chain is built from TRBV9 and TRBJ2-5, with TRBD1 matching 11 bases. This CDR3 contains 16 residues. V was pared by 4 bases and J by 3 bases, with 8 bases of the junction left unmatched. CDR1 and CDR2 from the germline V gene are SGDLS and YYNGEE. Here the CDR3 DNA reads TGTGCCAGCAGCACGGGACAGGGGGGAATCGAAGAGACCCAGTACTTC. This sequence encodes CASSTGQGGIEETQYF.

This chain uses TRBV7-6 with TRBJ2-5; TRBD1 agrees at 11 bases. Trimming cost V 6 bases and J 5 bases; bases outside gene matches: 8. This CDR3 contains 15 residues. Per the germline V gene, CDR1 is SGHVS and CDR2 is FNYEAQ. CDR3 sequence: CASSPRTGGWETQYF. CDR3 sequence (DNA): TGTGCCAGCAGTCCCCGGACAGGGGGCTGGGAGACCCAGTACTTC.

The rearrangement joins TRBV2 to TRBJ2-1, with 8 nucleotides matching TRBD2. The germline V gene encodes CDR1 SNHLY and CDR2 FYNNEI. Trimming removed 5 bases from V and 9 bases from J; junction bases left unmatched: 12. The CDR3 covers 15 residues. CDR3 protein: CASSLAGSGTSEQFF. In nucleotides, the CDR3 is TGTGCCAGCAGTTTAGCGGGATCGGGAACCAGTGAGCAGTTCTTC.

This clone was counted once. The chain recombines TRBV29-1 with TRBJ2-3, with 14 bases fitting TRBD2. Germline-derived CDR1 and CDR2 are SQVTM and ANQGSEA. J gave up 0 bases and V 1 base, and 6 bases lay outside the gene matches. The CDR3 is made up of 18 amino acids. CDR3 residues: CSVEGGLAGAYSTDTQYF. The CDR3 DNA reads TGCAGCGTTGAAGGGGGACTAGCGGGGGCCTATAGCACAGATACGCAGTATTTT.

V is TRBV14 and J is TRBJ2-7, with 8 bases that match TRBD2. Germline V gene sequence: CDR1 SGHDN, CDR2 FVKESK. The trim removed 4 bases at V and 3 bases at J, leaving 5 bases unmatched. The CDR3 consists of 14 residues. The CDR3 sequence: CASSPGGPLYEQYF. The CDR3 DNA is TGTGCCAGCAGCCCGGGGGGGCCCCTCTACGAGCAGTACTTC.

The chain joins TRBV10-3 to TRBJ2-2, with a possible D match to TRBD2 (6 bases). Trimming cost V 4 bases and J 6 bases, with 12 bases left between them. Germline CDR1 and CDR2: ENHRY and SYGVKD. The CDR3 contains 14 residues. The CDR3 spells CAISVQLAPGELFF. The CDR3 DNA is TGTGCCATCAGTGTACAACTAGCCCCCGGGGAGCTGTTTTTT.

A single count supports this clone. One end of the junction fails to match germline, which may point to a read error. The chain combines TRBV29-1 with TRBJ2-7, with D possibly matching TRBD2 (6 bases). This CDR3 region has 13 residues. Germline V gene lookup returns CDR1 SQVTM and CDR2 ANQGSEA. CDR3 coding DNA: TGCAGCGTATCCGGGACTGGGCCCTACGGGCAGTACTTC. Amino acids: CSVSGTGPYGQYF.

The chain carries TRBV6-1 and TRBJ1-4; 8 bases are a match to TRBD1. The CDR3 totals 15 residues. The germline V gene encodes CDR1 MNHNS and CDR2 SASEGT. V dropped 6 bases and J dropped 8; count of bases not matched to a gene: 11. The CDR3: CASSPGQGGGEKLFF. In DNA, the CDR3 is TGTGCCAGCAGCCCTGGACAGGGAGGAGGCGAAAAACTGTTTTTT.

This chain joins TRBV7-9 and TRBJ2-5; D might be TRBD1 or TRBD2, each matching 5 bases. The CDR3 is made up of 16 amino acids. V lost 2 bases, J lost 4 bases, and 17 bases lay in between. The V gene's germline CDR1 is SEHNR and CDR2 FQNEAQ (reference sequence). The CDR3 sequence: CASSLSFSGDGETQYF. The CDR3 coding sequence is TGTGCCAGCAGCTTATCTTTCTCTGGGGACGGAGAGACCCAGTACTTC.

The chain employs TRBV11-2 and TRBJ2-5, with 9 bases matching TRBD1. Trimming took 3 bases from V and 5 from J; bases not matched to a gene: 10. The CDR3 is 16 amino acids. Germline-derived CDR1 and CDR2 are SGHAT and FQNNGV. CDR3 sequence (DNA): TGTGCCAGCAGCTTCCGGGACAGGGTAGTAGGGGAGACCCAGTACTTC. Its translation: CASSFRDRVVGETQYF.

V is TRBV5-6 and J is TRBJ2-7; possible D gene TRBD2, 5 bases. Trimming removed 2 bases from V and 2 bases from J, with 23 bases in between. Germline assignment: CDR1 SGHDT and CDR2 YYEEEE. There are 18 residues in the CDR3. Written as DNA, the CDR3 is TGTGCCAGCAGCTTTCCGACCGAGGGCTCCCGTGAGCCCTACGAGCAGTACTTC. This sequence encodes CASSFPTEGSREPYEQYF.

The V and J genes are TRBV11-2 and TRBJ2-2; 7 bases line up with TRBD1. CDR3 length: 16 amino acids. V lost 4 bases and J lost 6; bases outside the gene matches: 11. CDR1 is SGHAT and CDR2 is FQNNGV in the germline V gene. In nucleotides, the CDR3 is TGTGCCAGCAGCTGGGGACAGCCCACCCCCTCCGGGGAGCTGTTTTTT. It encodes CASSWGQPTPSGELFF.